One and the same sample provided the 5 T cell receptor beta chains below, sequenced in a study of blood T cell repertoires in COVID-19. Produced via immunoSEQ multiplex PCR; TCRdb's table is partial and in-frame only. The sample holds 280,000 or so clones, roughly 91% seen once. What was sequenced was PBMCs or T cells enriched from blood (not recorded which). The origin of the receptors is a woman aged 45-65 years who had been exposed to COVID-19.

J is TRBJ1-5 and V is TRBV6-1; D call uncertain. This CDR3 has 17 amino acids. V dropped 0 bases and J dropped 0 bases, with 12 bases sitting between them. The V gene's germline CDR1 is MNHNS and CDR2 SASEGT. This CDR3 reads CASSEARAVNSNQPQHF. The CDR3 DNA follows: TGTGCCAGCAGTGAAGCGCGGGCAGTGAATAGCAATCAGCCCCAGCATTTT.

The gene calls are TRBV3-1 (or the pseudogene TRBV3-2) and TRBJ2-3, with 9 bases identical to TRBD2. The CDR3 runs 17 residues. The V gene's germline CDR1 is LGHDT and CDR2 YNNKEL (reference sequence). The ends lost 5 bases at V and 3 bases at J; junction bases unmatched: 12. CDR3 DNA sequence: TGTGCCAGCAGCGACGACAACCTAGCGGGGCATACAGATACGCAGTATTTT. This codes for CASSDDNLAGHTDTQYF.

CDR3 sequence (DNA): TGTGCCAGCAGCAAATACCTCCGGGACAGGGGTTACAATGAGCAGTTCTTC. Its translation: CASSKYLRDRGYNEQFF. The chain couples TRBV21-1 to TRBJ2-1; the D call in the table, TRBD1, was not verified against the DNA. TRBV21-1 is a pseudogene segment. The CDR3 is 17 amino acids.

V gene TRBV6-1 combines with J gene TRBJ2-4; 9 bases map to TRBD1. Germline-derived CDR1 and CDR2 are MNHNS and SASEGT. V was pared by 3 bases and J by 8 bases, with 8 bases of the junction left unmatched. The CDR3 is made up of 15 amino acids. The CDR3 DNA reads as TGTGCCAGCAGTGAGAGGGACAGGGCCAGGGACATTCAGTACTTC. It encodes CASSERDRARDIQYF.

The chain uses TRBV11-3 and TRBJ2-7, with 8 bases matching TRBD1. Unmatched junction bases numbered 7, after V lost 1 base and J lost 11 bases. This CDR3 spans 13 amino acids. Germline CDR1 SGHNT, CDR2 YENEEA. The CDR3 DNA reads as TGTGCCAGCAGCTTAGGGGTGACAGGGGTGAAGTACTTC. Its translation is CASSLGVTGVKYF.